This T cell receptor (beta chain) was captured in a study of T cells in Graves' hyperthyroidism and ophthalmopathy. This clonotype was picked up many times. As yet, its antigen is unknown. Study-wide results and caveats: Onset of ophthalmopathy came a median approximately 6 months after the model predicted it. Clonotypes that were expanded in thyroid above 0.001 mostly appeared in blood too.

Regions amplified from RNA transcripts were the TCR beta CDR3 regions. HTBI primers were used for first-round RT-PCR of the TCR CDR3. Each CDR3 protein is one row after TCRdb ran MiXCR on the multiplex PCR reads. The sample has hundreds of thousands of distinct CDR3 sequences, roughly 15% seen once. There are 13 residues in the CDR3. J lost 5 bases, V lost 5 bases, and 5 bases had no gene match. The chain uses TRBV12-3 or TRBV12-4 and TRBJ2-7, with 8 bases lining up with TRBD2. Source material: blood. This receptor was obtained from a woman between 40 and 55 years old with Graves' ophthalmopathy. CDR3 in amino acids: CASSPSGSHEQYF. DNA of the CDR3: TGTGCCAGCAGTCCCAGCGGGAGCCACGAGCAGTACTTC.